This T cell receptor beta chain was captured by sequencing in a study of cytomegalovirus exposure and HLA in healthy donors. Study findings and constraints: As a later analysis revealed, the rate of TCR association differed by HLA locus, with DRB1 most and HLA-C fewest.

PCR employed 60 Vbeta and 13 Jbeta primers. Repertoires were generated with immunoSEQ multiplex PCR, while TCRdb's copy carries only in-frame clones and drops some. The profile shows a few hundred thousand clones, approximately 79% of them singletons. Comments on this clone: Its antigen is not identified.

Sequenced input: PBMCs. The origin of this receptor is a girl aged 2-10 years in good health and CMV-seronegative.

CDR3 bases: TGTGCCAGCAGTGGAACTCAGGGGACTGAAGCTTTCTTT. It specifies CASSGTQGTEAFF. This chain connects TRBV2 to TRBJ1-1; TRBD1 is a possible D gene (6 bases). CDR1 is SNHLY and CDR2 is FYNNEI in the germline V gene. This CDR3 is 13 amino acids long. V lost 4 bases and J 5 bases, leaving 11 bases between the germline ends.